The TCR beta chain under discussion was sequenced for a study of blood T cell repertoires in COVID-19. This CDR3 spans 15 amino acids. CDR1 is MNHEY and CDR2 is SMNVEV in the germline V gene (reference sequence). The V and J ends lost 3 bases and 7 bases respectively, with 18 bases between them. Sequenced by immunoSEQ multiplex PCR; TCRdb stores in-frame clones only, minus some. The data contain around 250,000 clones, around 86% of them singletons. The sequence came from a woman between 25 and 40 years old with active or convalescent COVID-19. Sequencing used peripheral blood. This chain connects TRBV27 to TRBJ1-2, with D perhaps matching TRBD1 (5 bases). The CDR3 bases are TGTGCCAGCAGTTTGAGTCAGGAGGGGTTTGGTGGCTACACCTTC. It yields the protein CASSLSQEGFGGYTF.